This record looks at one TCR beta chain sequence and its context. The antigen is not known. RNA in amounts of about 0.5 to 1 ug was reverse transcribed with random hexamers. Amplification of TCR beta CDR3 by immunoSEQ multiplex PCR spanned 54 Vbeta and 13 Jbeta. TCRdb re-called the immunoSEQ multiplex PCR reads with MiXCR, one entry per CDR3 protein. This sample has about 400,000 distinct CDR3 sequences, with 75% to 90% found just once. Germline lookup yields CDR1 DFQATT and CDR2 SNEGSKA (reference sequence). V lost 1 base and J 0 bases, leaving 10 bases between the germline ends. The CDR3 has 16 residues. These data come from a study of CD8 T cells in Susac syndrome. From blood CD8+ and CD4+ T cells, TCR beta sequences were generated. TEMRA cells were FACS-enriched, unlike CD8+ and CD4+ T cells, which were negatively isolated. Study-wide results and limits: The study acknowledged a relatively small number of individuals in its TCR sequencing and HLA analysis.

The chain joins TRBV20-1 to TRBJ1-6; D gene ambiguous. The sequenced sample was CD8+ T cells from PBMCs. This TCR was recovered from a human donor with multiple sclerosis. CDR3 nucleotide sequence: TGCAGTGCTAGAGGAGACACGAGCTCCTATAATTCACCCCTCCACTTT. Protein product: CSARGDTSSYNSPLHF.